Listed here is a single T cell receptor beta chain. There is no known antigen for this receptor. No qualities accompany the bases; no much larger clone lies one base away. The sample comes from a study of shared clonotypes between healthy human individuals (dated by TCRdb to the early 2020s). In terms of the full investigation: A few men and a couple of women, aged 18 to 49 years, made up the cohort. For each donor, CD4 naive and CD4 memory were each run on three plates, CD8 naive on two plates, and CD8 memory on one plate. The study deeply sequenced blood TCR repertoires of several healthy adults to estimate repertoire size and the extent of clonotype sharing between individuals. To increase sequencing depth and limit assay-specific biases, TCR repertoire library preparation and sequencing were carried out by different laboratories using diverse techniques. Leukapheresis yielded between about 0.85 and 9 billion PBMCs per donor.

CD8 naive samples consisted of CD45RO-negative cells that were positively selected for CCR7, yielding a CD45RA+CCR7+ population without TemRA cells. Donors were healthy HIV-negative adults with no recently reported acute infections or vaccinations. Only Caucasian adults living in Nashville, Tennessee, USA were represented among the donors. Blood was obtained by leukapheresis, after which PBMCs were separated by Ficoll-Histopaque density gradient centrifugation and cryopreserved in liquid nitrogen vapor phase. Analytical flow cytometry was used to check the purity and quantity of every magnetically sorted T cell population. Genomic DNA was isolated from every sorted fraction and measured by UV absorbance on a Nanodrop 2000c. Using the deep immunoSEQ assay, TCR CDR3 regions were amplified from genomic DNA by multiplex PCR. For each cell subset, the extracted genomic DNA was distributed evenly across all wells of several immunoSEQ 96-well plates, and each plate served as one replicate. For sorted subsets, approximately 190 ng genomic DNA, equal to 30,000 to 35,000 T cell genomes, was loaded into each replicate PCR. Purified libraries were measured with a Qubit 3.0 fluorometer, size-checked on a Bioanalyzer 2100, and measured again with the KAPA Library Quantification kit. Every immunoSEQ 96-well plate was sequenced on a dedicated single-read 150-cycle Illumina NextSeq 550 flow cell. In the original analysis: The immunoSEQ output contained only junctional sequences without quality scores, so filtering could not match that applied to full-length reads. Sequences were annotated with PyIR, a Python wrapper for IgBLAST v1.9, using IMGT germline references to assign V/J genes and CDR3. Reads were filtered out if the reads had weak V/J assignments (E-value above 1e-6), no CDR3, stop codons, out-of-frame junctions, or ambiguous translated residues. V3J clonotypes were defined as sequences sharing an identical inferred V gene, J gene, and CDR3 amino acid sequence. The percentage overlap between two repertoires was calculated by dividing the number of shared unique clonotypes by the size of the smaller repertoire. Richness of each repertoire was evaluated using RTK rarefaction, the Chao1 estimator, and Recon v2.1 estimates of unobserved clonotypes. Generation probabilities for all TCRbeta clonotypes obtained by the gDNA method from a handful of donors were computed using OLGA. TCRdb re-hosts the immuneACCESS table, in-frame sequences only. Its copies lack some clones; in the studies checked, an unresolved V gene accounts for under half of them, and the cause for the rest is not known. V and J calls plus clone size are reproduced from that table; the DNA served to infer D and trimming. The sample contains some 2,000,000 clones, less than 95% of them found a single time. Jointly, the top ten make up 0.9% to 1.3% of the sample.

As encoded in the germline V gene (reference sequence), CDR1 is SEHNR while CDR2 is FQNEAQ. The CDR3 goes from the cysteine to the phenylalanine over 15 residues. Only the CDR3 part of the read is kept: 45 bases, read in frame from the first base. V is trimmed back by 2 bases and J by 2 bases, and the junction contains 6 bases that no gene match accounts for. What the research found in general, with its limitations: Only blood was sampled, and tissue TCR repertoires likely differ from those in blood. Larger estimated clonotype richness was generally found for naive subsets than for memory subsets. Approximately 4.8% of naive CD4, around 3.6% of naive CD8, approximately 2% of memory CD4, and roughly 0.4% of memory CD8 clonotypes were shared across a few donors. Pairwise subsampling led to the expectation that sequencing depth would affect the degree of clonotype sharing among donors. The genetic and exposure-history diversity represented was limited by the small number of donors. Clonotypes shared by all four sorted-subset donors showed higher generation probabilities than non-shared clonotypes. Even with the large sequencing depth, rarefaction of the sorted-subset datasets indicated that sequencing was incomplete.

The receptor was isolated from a man aged 18 to 29 in good health. The rearranged chain carries TRBV7-9 and TRBJ2-7; TRBD2 fits 7 bases in the junction. Source material: naive CD8+ T cells sorted from blood. Reading the label with the study, this specimen's cell subset or site is: CD45RA+CCR7+. The CDR3 is CASSLLAGLTYEQYF. The sequence in DNA is TGTGCCAGCAGCTTATTAGCGGGCCTAACCTACGAGCAGTACTTC.